This TCR beta chain is drawn from a study of shared clonotypes between healthy human individuals. Study results and caveats: Only blood samples were collected, and tissue repertoires likely differ. Clonotype sharing across donors was expected to vary with sequencing depth.

The table lists this clone with a few counts. Antigen: not known. Produced via immunoSEQ multiplex PCR; TCRdb's table is partial and in-frame only. Among about 490,000 clones listed, around 79% were seen once. Germline V lookup: CDR1 ENHRY, CDR2 SYGVKD. Deletions cut 0 bases from V and 6 bases from J, with 11 bases between. The CDR3 contains 14 residues. Sequencing was carried out using PBMCs. This sequence was found in a woman aged 40 to 50 in good health. Some clones in this sample may be carry-over from other donors' samples. The chain employs TRBV10-3 and TRBJ1-1; perhaps TRBD1 as D (5 bases). The CDR3 sequence is CAISESGGIPEAFF. The CDR3 bases are TGTGCCATCAGTGAGTCTGGGGGGATTCCTGAAGCTTTCTTT.